Sequencing of this T cell receptor beta chain was carried out in a study of blood T cell repertoires in COVID-19. About the research overall: The United States, Italy and Spain provided the acute and convalescent COVID-19 samples. T cells, B-cell-depleted T cells, or PBMCs supplied cDNA or gDNA.

The junction had 12 bases not matched to a gene; V was cut back by 7 bases and J by 7 bases. Germline CDR1 is MNHEY and CDR2 is SVGAGI. The CDR3 extends over 15 amino acids. Cohort allocation depended upon clinical history that participants reported. As originally analysed: For nucleated cells, counts were estimated from reference gene primer amplification. Produced via immunoSEQ multiplex PCR; TCRdb's table is partial and in-frame only. For V, J and clone size, that table is used; D and trimming come from the DNA. The table has 200,000 or so clones, roughly nine tenths seen once. The sequence was collected from a young woman in a cohort exposed to, infected with or recovered from COVID-19 (not recorded which). V is TRBV6-5 and J is TRBJ2-1; TRBD1 matches 8 bases. The sequenced material came from PBMCs or T cells enriched from blood (not recorded which). The CDR3 nucleotides are TGTGCCAGCACGCGGACAGGGCCAGGGGATAATGAGCAGTTCTTC. This translates into CASTRTGPGDNEQFF.